These T cell receptor beta chains were read from a single sample in a study of T-cell memory formation after mild COVID-19. TCRdb used MiXCR to reprocess the 5' RACE reads, holding one entry per CDR3 protein. The sample yields some 300,000 distinct CDR3 sequences, 20% to 25% seen once. Source material: PBMCs or a T cell subset sorted from them (not recorded which). Receptors were obtained from a man younger than 30 who had mild COVID-19 (a few samples of this study predate the infection). Cell type and time point are not known. CDR3s leave out the opening cysteine and the closing phenylalanine or tryptophan.

TRBJ2-5 | TRBV7-8 | ASSSSLLGIGTQY
TRBJ2-2 | TRBV5-1 | ASSLPDGELF
TRBJ2-2 | TRBV18 | ASSPSEGLTGELF
TRBJ1-1 | TRBV27 | ASSWQLNTEAF
TRBJ1-3 | TRBV5-5 | ASSQGQGGTLAGNTIY
TRBJ2-1 | TRBV7-2 | ASSLVREDEQF
TRBJ2-5 | TRBV7-2 | ASSLVWGRETQY
TRBJ2-3 | TRBV7-3 | ASSFSSLGTDTQY
TRBJ2-2 | TRBV24-1 | ATSESLAGNTGELF
TRBJ2-3 | TRBV9 | ASSVGAGGNTDTQY
TRBJ1-6 | TRBV4-1 | ASSQDHRGPLH
TRBJ2-3 | TRBV5-1 | ASSLGSGGTDTQY
TRBJ2-3 | TRBV20-1 | SVFKAGAADTQY
TRBJ1-5 | TRBV9 | ASRVGQTEGPQH
TRBJ2-5 | TRBV10-3 | AIRGTSGGQETQY
TRBJ1-4 | TRBV6-6 | ASSYGTGEKLF
TRBJ2-3 | TRBV28 | ASSGSPSTDTQY
TRBJ2-7 | TRBV9 | ASSVGAGEQY
TRBJ2-5 | TRBV7-9 | ASSADRGLETQY
TRBJ2-7 | TRBV7-9 | ASSSRPYEQY
TRBJ1-2 | TRBV4-2 | ASSQDRVDYGYT
TRBJ1-1 | TRBV7-9 | ASSSRAF
TRBJ2-3 | TRBV28 | ASSLGDSSTDTQY
TRBJ2-1 | TRBV4-3 | ASSQEGGRVNEQF
TRBJ2-1 | TRBV28 | ASSPHRVGGNEQF
TRBJ2-3 | TRBV5-1 | ASSFLLRTDTQY
TRBJ2-5 | TRBV5-6 | ASSPRTSVETQY
TRBJ2-3 | TRBV5-6 | ASSPVGFTDTQY
TRBJ2-2 | TRBV4-3 | ASSQAKGGTGELF
TRBJ1-3 | TRBV5-4 | ASSLYAGNTIY
TRBJ2-5 | TRBV30 | AWSQATGEETQY
TRBJ2-3 | TRBV20-1 | SAREDSEIDTQY
TRBJ2-7 | TRBV30 | AWSVGASYEQY
TRBJ2-5 | TRBV29-1 | SVERETQY
TRBJ2-1 | TRBV4-1 | ASSQSLAGGSFYNEQF
TRBJ1-2 | TRBV28 | ASSPRDGYT
TRBJ2-5 | TRBV2 | ARQDFQETQY
TRBJ2-3 | TRBV7-6 | ASSLPGTHVDTQY
TRBJ1-1 | TRBV4-1 | ASSQAEEAF
TRBJ2-4 | TRBV24-1 | ATSDVGGAKNIQY
TRBJ2-2 | TRBV11-2 | ASSQRPREDTGELF
TRBJ2-3 | TRBV7-9 | ASSLGTSGGATDTQY
TRBJ2-2 | TRBV19 | ASSRGLFPANTGELF
TRBJ2-7 | TRBV4-1 | ASSAGLAGGEQY
TRBJ2-5 | TRBV4-2 | ASSQASLAGGLETQY
TRBJ2-3 | TRBV28 | VVAGARGDTQY
TRBJ2-3 | TRBV5-6 | ASSLGNTQY
TRBJ2-5 | TRBV11-2 | ASSHGQGAPGETQY
TRBJ2-3 | TRBV4-2 | ASSQDGTGTDTQY
TRBJ2-7 | TRBV20-1 | SARDPREGANEQY
TRBJ1-6 | TRBV5-1 | ASSNQGHNSPLH
TRBJ2-5 | TRBV7-9 | ASSLELRQRETQY
TRBJ2-3 | TRBV20-1 | SARDRLAGGRSTDTQY
TRBJ1-1 | TRBV12-3/TRBV12-4 | ASGWTANTEAF
TRBJ1-2 | TRBV27 | ASSLSGLYGYT
TRBJ1-2 | TRBV20-1 | SARLQGIDGYT
TRBJ1-3 | TRBV20-1 | SASARGNTIY
TRBJ2-5 | TRBV5-1 | ASSLNQANQETQY
TRBJ1-3 | TRBV7-9 | ASSLTGGTGNTIY
TRBJ1-2 | TRBV12-3/TRBV12-4 | ASSFGGYGYT